This T cell receptor (beta chain) was obtained from a study of blood T cell repertoires in COVID-19 (dated by TCRdb to about 2020). General notes on the study: Collaborator samples came from the United States, Italy and Spain and covered acute and convalescent phases of COVID-19. The samples were drawn from two sources: the first 160 participants of the ongoing ImmuneRACE study, and approximately 1,300 subjects contributed by 6 global collaborators. The sample metadata nearly always contained a de-identified subject ID, COVID-19 status, age in years and sex. The repertoires were released in a freely available public database meant as a resource for research on the immune response to SARS-CoV-2. Subjects who had been exposed to COVID-19, were actively infected with it, or had recovered from it provided the deeply sampled blood TCRbeta repertoires that made up the dataset. Where HLA class I and class II types were available, the types were taken from metadata supplied by the sample provider, not from assay-based typing. The material from the prospective study consisted of cDNA or gDNA derived from T cells, B-cell-depleted T cells, or PBMCs.

Notes on this clone: Its antigen is still unknown. No clone much larger than this one lies a single base away; base qualities are absent.

The paper as a whole reports these results and caveats: Clinical and demographic metadata were provided uncurated, with the amount varying by source and participant.

TCRbeta CDR3 regions were amplified from genomic DNA by means of the immunoSEQ Assay, a bias-controlled multiplex PCR. The paper's processing steps were these. Within the assay, amplification of reference gene primers was used to estimate how many nucleated cells each sample contained. To quantify the absolute abundance of each unique TCRbeta CDR3 rearrangement, sequence reads were collapsed and filtered. For each sample, productive Simpson clonality was calculated as the square root of Simpson's diversity index over productive rearrangements. Sourced from immuneACCESS, this table was stored by TCRdb with only in-frame sequences that have V and J called. A share of the clones is absent; for the studies checked, an unresolved V gene accounts for under half, and the remainder has no known explanation. That table supplies the V and J calls and clone size; D and trimming were determined from the DNA. Present in this sample are roughly 250,000 clones, 75% to 85% of which were seen just once. Of the sample, around 6% falls within the top ten clones.

Whole blood was collected in K2EDTA tubes by collaborating institutions according to the institutions' own protocols. Collaborator samples were shipped for TCRbeta analysis as frozen whole blood, isolated PBMCs, or DNA extracted from either sample type. Per the germline V gene (reference sequence), WNHNN is the CDR1 and SYGVQD is the CDR2. V is cut by 6 bases and J by 1 base, and the space between the germline ends is 12 bases. The CDR3 runs 15 amino acids, cysteine and phenylalanine included. Only the CDR3 part of the read is kept: 45 bases, read in frame from the first base. The chain links TRBV10-1 with TRBJ2-2; the D region possibly corresponds to TRBD2 (6 bases align). The clonotype originates from a human donor in a cohort sampled during active COVID-19. The sample taken for sequencing was peripheral blood. Here the CDR3 is given as CASSAGTLNTGELFF. The DNA sequence follows: TGCGCCAGCAGCGCCGGGACTTTGAACACCGGGGAGCTGTTTTTT.